These 8 T cell receptor beta chains were all obtained from the same sample, sequenced in a study of cytomegalovirus exposure and HLA in healthy donors. The PCR made use of 60 Vbeta and 13 Jbeta primers. Generated by immunoSEQ multiplex PCR, the TCRdb table keeps only in-frame clones and is missing some. The data show about 130,000 clones, roughly three quarters seen once. Specimen: PBMCs. Source of these receptors: a woman aged 55-75 years in good health and CMV-seronegative.

The chain carries TRBV25-1 and TRBJ2-7; D unclear. Trimming took 1 base from V and 9 from J, leaving 13 bases between them. The CDR3 is 13 residues long. CDR1 MGHDK and CDR2 SYGVNS come from the germline V gene. CDR3 coding DNA: TGTGCCAGCAGTGAATCGGTTTCCCGCGCGCAGTACTTC. Translating it yields CASSESVSRAQYF.

This clone was counted a single time. The rearrangement uses TRBV30 and TRBJ2-1, with D perhaps TRBD2 (5 bases). CDR1 is GTSNPN and CDR2 is SVGIG in the germline V gene (reference sequence). This CDR3 spans 14 amino acids. The V end was cut by 0 bases, the J end by 1 base, with 7 bases between. The CDR3 DNA reads TGTGCCTGGAGTGTAGGAGGATCCTACAATGAGCAGTTCTTC. It specifies CAWSVGGSYNEQFF.

This clone was picked up a small number of times. The identical CDR3 is also encoded by other nucleotide sequences in the sample. The chain employs TRBV19 and TRBJ1-6, with D possibly being TRBD1 (6 bases). The CDR3 contains 15 residues. V was cut by 6 bases and J by 5 bases, with 14 bases left in between. Germline V gene lookup returns CDR1 LNHDA and CDR2 SQIVND (reference sequence). The CDR3 region is CASSDGTWDNSPLHF. The CDR3 DNA follows: TGTGCCAGTAGCGATGGGACATGGGATAATTCACCCCTCCACTTT.

The V call is TRBV7-9, the J call TRBJ2-1; D might be TRBD2 (6 bases). Trimming pared 6 bases from V and 4 bases from J, leaving 10 bases between. The V gene's germline CDR1 is SEHNR and CDR2 FQNEAQ (reference sequence). The CDR3 totals 13 residues. In DNA form, the CDR3 reads TGTGCCAGCAGGAACAGCGGGTACAATGAGCAGTTCTTC. It translates to CASRNSGYNEQFF.

The rearrangement joins TRBV28 to TRBJ2-7; 9 bases match TRBD2. Germline CDR1 and CDR2: MDHEN and SYDVKM. This CDR3 is built from 15 residues. The trim removed 4 bases at V and 5 bases at J, leaving 9 bases unmatched. In DNA form, the CDR3 reads TGTGCCAGCAGTTCCCCCTCGCGGGGGGGAGACGAGCAGTACTTC. The encoded protein is CASSSPSRGGDEQYF.

The CDR3 bases are TGCGCCAGCAGCCAACCTCGGACAGAGAGCTCCTACAATGAGCAGTTCTTC. Protein sequence: CASSQPRTESSYNEQFF. The J gene is TRBJ2-1, the V gene TRBV4-1, with a tentative D call TRBD1 (6 bases). The CDR3 sequence is 17 residues long. V was clipped by 2 bases and J by 0 bases, with 14 bases between them. CDR1 is MGHRA, CDR2 YSYEKL, per germline.

The chain recombines TRBV6-1 with TRBJ1-5, with 7 bases that match TRBD1. The CDR3 sequence is 18 residues long. CDR1 and CDR2 from the germline V gene are MNHNS and SASEGT. The ends lost 4 bases at V and 2 bases at J; junction bases unmatched: 14. The CDR3 loop reads CASSGPFATGPGNQPQHF. CDR3 nucleotides: TGTGCCAGCAGTGGCCCTTTCGCGACAGGGCCAGGCAATCAGCCCCAGCATTTT.

The J gene is TRBJ1-4, the V gene TRBV11-1; D uncertain. This CDR3 has 13 amino acids. The V gene lost 4 bases and the J gene lost 0 bases, with 3 bases spanning the gap. Germline lookup yields CDR1 SGHAT and CDR2 FQDESV (reference sequence). As DNA, the CDR3 is TGTGCCAGCAGCTCTGCAACTAATGAAAAACTGTTTTTT. This codes for CASSSATNEKLFF.